Reported below is one T cell receptor beta chain. This sample was taken from a study of blood T cell repertoires in COVID-19. Study-level information: T cells, B-cell-depleted T cells, or PBMCs provided the cDNA or gDNA that served as material.

Trimming stripped 7 bases from V and 0 bases from J, with 9 bases between. This CDR3 has 13 residues. CDR1 SNHLY and CDR2 FYNNEI come from the germline V gene. The repertoire was sequenced with immunoSEQ multiplex PCR; TCRdb's copy has only in-frame clones and lacks some. Of approximately 240,000 clones in the sample, around four fifths are singletons; the top ten hold approximately 5.1%. The chain uses TRBV2 and TRBJ1-1, with D perhaps TRBD1 (5 bases). The sample consisted of peripheral blood. The sequence was collected from an older woman who had recovered from COVID-19. This chain's CDR3 is CASTTDVNTEAFF. The CDR3 nucleotides are TGTGCCAGCACGACAGATGTGAACACTGAAGCTTTCTTT. The variable domain in full, with the rest retrieved from reference TRBV2 and TRBJ1-1, is EPEVTQTPSHQVTQMGQEVILRCVPISNHLYFYWYRQILGQKVEFLVSFYNNEISEKSEIFDDQFSVERPDGSNFTLKIRSTKLEDSAMYFCASTTDVNTEAFFGQGTRLTVV.